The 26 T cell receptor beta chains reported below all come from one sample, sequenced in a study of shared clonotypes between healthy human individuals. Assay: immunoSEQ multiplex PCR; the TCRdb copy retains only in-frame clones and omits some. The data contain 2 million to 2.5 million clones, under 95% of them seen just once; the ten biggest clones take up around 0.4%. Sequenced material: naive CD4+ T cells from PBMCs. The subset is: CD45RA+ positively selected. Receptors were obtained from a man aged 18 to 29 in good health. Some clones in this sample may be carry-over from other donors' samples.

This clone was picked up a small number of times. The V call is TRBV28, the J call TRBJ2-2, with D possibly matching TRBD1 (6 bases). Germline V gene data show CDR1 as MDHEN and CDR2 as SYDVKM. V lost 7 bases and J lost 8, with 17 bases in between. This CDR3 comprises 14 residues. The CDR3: CASTPRTVRGELFF. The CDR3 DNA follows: TGTGCCAGCACCCCCAGGACAGTCCGGGGGGAGCTGTTTTTT. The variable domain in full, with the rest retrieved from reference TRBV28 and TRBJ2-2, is DVKVTQSSRYLVKRTGEKVFLECVQDMDHENMFWYRQDPGLGLRLIYFSYDVKMKEKGDIPEGYSVSREKKERFSLILESASTNQTSMYLCASTPRTVRGELFFGEGSRLTVL.

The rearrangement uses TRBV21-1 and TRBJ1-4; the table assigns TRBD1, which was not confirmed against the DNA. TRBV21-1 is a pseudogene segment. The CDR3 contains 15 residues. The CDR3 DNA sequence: TGTGCCAGCAGCAAAGGGCGCCAGGAAGATGAAAAACTGTTTTTT. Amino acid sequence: CASSKGRQEDEKLFF.

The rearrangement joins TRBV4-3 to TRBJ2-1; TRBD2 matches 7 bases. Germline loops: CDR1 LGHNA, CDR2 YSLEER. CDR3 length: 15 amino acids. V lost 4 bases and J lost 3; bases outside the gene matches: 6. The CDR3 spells CASSLSGRDYNEQFF. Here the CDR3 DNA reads TGCGCCAGCAGCCTTAGCGGGCGAGACTACAATGAGCAGTTCTTC.

In DNA, the CDR3 is TGTGCCAGCATGGACAGGGCTGAAAAACTGTTTTTT. The encoded protein is CASMDRAEKLFF. This sequence joins TRBV28 and TRBJ1-4; 8 bases are a match to TRBD1. Germline CDR1 MDHEN, CDR2 SYDVKM. The length of the CDR3 is 12 residues. Trimming at V came to 7 bases and at J to 7 bases, leaving 2 bases not matched to a gene.

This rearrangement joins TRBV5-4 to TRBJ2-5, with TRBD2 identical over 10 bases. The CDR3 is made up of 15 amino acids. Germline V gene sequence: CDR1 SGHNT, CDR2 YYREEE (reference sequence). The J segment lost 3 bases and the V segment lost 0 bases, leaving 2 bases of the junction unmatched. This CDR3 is CASSLGGLAKETQYF. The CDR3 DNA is TGTGCCAGCAGCTTGGGGGGACTAGCGAAAGAGACCCAGTACTTC. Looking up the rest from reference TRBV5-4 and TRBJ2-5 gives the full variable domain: ETGVTQSPTHLIKTRGQQVTLRCSSQSGHNTVSWYQQALGQGPQFIFQYYREEENGRGNFPPRFSGLQFPNYSSELNVNALELDDSALYLCASSLGGLAKETQYFGPGTRLLVL.

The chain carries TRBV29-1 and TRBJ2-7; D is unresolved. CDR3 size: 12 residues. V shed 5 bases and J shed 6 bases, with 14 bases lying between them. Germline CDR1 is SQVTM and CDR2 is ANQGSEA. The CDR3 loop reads CSVKLRAGEQYF. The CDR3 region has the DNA TGCAGCGTTAAGTTACGAGCCGGCGAGCAGTACTTC.

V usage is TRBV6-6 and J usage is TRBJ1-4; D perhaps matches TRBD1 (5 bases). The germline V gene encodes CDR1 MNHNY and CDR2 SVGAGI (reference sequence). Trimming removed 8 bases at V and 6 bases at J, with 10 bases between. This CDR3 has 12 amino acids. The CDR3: CASGMGDEKLFF. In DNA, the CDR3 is TGTGCCAGCGGAATGGGGGATGAAAAACTGTTTTTT.

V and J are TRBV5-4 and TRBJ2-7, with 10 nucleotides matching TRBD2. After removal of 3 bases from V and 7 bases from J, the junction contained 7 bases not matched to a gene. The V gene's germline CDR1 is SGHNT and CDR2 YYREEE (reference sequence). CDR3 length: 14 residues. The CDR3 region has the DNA TGTGCCAGCAGCTCAGCGGGAGGGCCGGGGGAGCAGTACTTC. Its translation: CASSSAGGPGEQYF. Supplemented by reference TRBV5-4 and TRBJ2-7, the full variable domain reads ETGVTQSPTHLIKTRGQQVTLRCSSQSGHNTVSWYQQALGQGPQFIFQYYREEENGRGNFPPRFSGLQFPNYSSELNVNALELDDSALYLCASSSAGGPGEQYFGPGTRLTVT.

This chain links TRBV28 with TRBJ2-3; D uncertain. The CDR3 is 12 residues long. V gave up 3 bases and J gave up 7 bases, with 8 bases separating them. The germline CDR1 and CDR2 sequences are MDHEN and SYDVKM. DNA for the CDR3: TGTGCCAGCAGTTTGGTTCGGAATACGCAGTATTTT. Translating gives CASSLVRNTQYF.

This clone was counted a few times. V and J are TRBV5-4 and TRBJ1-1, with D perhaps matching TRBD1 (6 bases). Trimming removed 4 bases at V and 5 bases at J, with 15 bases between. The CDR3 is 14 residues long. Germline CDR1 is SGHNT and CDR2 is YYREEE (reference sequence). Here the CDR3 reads CASSPGGRRTEAFF. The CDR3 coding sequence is TGTGCCAGCAGCCCGGGGGGGCGGAGGACTGAAGCTTTCTTT.

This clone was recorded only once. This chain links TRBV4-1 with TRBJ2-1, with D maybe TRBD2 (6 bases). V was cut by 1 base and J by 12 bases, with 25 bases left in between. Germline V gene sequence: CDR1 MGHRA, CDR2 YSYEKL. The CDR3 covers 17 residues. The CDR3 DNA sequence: TGCGCCAGCAGCCAAGGTGTGGGGACTGACACGGCCCTTGGGCAGTTCTTC. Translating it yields CASSQGVGTDTALGQFF.

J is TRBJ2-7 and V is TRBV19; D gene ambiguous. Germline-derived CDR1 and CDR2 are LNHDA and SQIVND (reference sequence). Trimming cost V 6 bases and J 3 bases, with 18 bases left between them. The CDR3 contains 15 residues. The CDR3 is CASSMTDGRYYEQYF. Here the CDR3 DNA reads TGTGCCAGTAGCATGACTGACGGACGGTACTACGAGCAGTACTTC.

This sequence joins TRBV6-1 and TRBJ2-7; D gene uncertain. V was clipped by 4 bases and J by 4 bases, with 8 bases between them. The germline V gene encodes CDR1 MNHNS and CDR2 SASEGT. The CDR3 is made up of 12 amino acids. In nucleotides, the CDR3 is TGTGCCAGCAGTGCCTTCTATTACGAGCAGTACTTC. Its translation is CASSAFYYEQYF.

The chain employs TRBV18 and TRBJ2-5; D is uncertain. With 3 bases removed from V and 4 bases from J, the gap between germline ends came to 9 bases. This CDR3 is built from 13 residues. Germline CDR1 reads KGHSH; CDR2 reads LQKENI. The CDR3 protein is CASSPSSLETQYF. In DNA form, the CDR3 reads TGTGCCAGCTCACCGTCGTCCCTAGAGACCCAGTACTTC.

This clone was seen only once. This chain's CDR3 is CASSPIWTGGSGDTQYF. The CDR3 bases are TGTGCCAGCAGCCCTATTTGGACAGGGGGCTCCGGGGATACGCAGTATTTT. The chain recombines TRBV11-2 with TRBJ2-3; 11 bases align to TRBD1. The V gene end was trimmed by 5 bases and the J gene end by 6 bases; junction bases not matched to a gene: 13. The CDR3 spans 17 residues. Germline CDR1 SGHAT, CDR2 FQNNGV.

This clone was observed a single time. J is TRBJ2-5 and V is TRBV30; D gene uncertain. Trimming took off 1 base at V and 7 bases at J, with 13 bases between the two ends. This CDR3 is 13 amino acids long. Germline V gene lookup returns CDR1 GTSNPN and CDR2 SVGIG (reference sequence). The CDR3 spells CAWSAPNRGTQYF. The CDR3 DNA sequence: TGTGCCTGGAGTGCACCAAATCGCGGGACCCAGTACTTC.

The CDR3 bases are TGTGCCACCCCCCGGGACTACAACACCGGGGAGCTGTTTTTT. This sequence encodes CATPRDYNTGELFF. The rearrangement links TRBV19 to TRBJ2-2, with 7 bases that match TRBD2. Germline loops: CDR1 LNHDA, CDR2 SQIVND (reference sequence). This CDR3 contains 14 residues. V gave up 10 bases and J gave up 2 bases; unmatched junction bases: 7.

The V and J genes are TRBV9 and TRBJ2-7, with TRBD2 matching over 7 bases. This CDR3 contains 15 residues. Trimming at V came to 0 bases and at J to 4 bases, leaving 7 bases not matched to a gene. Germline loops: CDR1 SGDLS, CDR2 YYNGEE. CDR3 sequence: CASSVGVGEGYEQYF. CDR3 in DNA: TGTGCCAGCAGCGTAGGGGTAGGGGAGGGGTACGAGCAGTACTTC.

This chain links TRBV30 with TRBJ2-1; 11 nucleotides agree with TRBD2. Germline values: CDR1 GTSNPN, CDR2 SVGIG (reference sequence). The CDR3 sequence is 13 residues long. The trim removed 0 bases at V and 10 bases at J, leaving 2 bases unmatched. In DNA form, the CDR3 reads TGTGCCTGGAGTGTACGACTAGCGGGGGAGCAGTTCTTC. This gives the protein CAWSVRLAGEQFF. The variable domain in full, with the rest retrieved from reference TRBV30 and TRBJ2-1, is SQTIHQWPATLVQPVGSPLSLECTVEGTSNPNLYWYRQAAGRGLQLLFYSVGIGQISSEVPQNLSASRPQDRQFILSSKKLLLSDSGFYLCAWSVRLAGEQFFGPGTRLTVL.

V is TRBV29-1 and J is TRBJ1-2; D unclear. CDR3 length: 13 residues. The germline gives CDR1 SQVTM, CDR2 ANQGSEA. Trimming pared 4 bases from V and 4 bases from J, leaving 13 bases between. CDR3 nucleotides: TGCAGCGTTGGAGTGCAACACGGCTATGGCTACACCTTC. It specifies CSVGVQHGYGYTF. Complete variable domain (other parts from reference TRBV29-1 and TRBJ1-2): SAVISQKPSRDICQRGTSLTIQCQVDSQVTMMFWYRQQPGQSLTLIATANQGSEATYESGFVIDKFPISRPNLTFSTLTVSNMSPEDSSIYLCSVGVQHGYGYTFGSGTRLTVV.

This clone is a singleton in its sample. The CDR3 DNA reads TGTGCCAGCAGTCCCCACACGACGCAATATAATTCACCCCTCCACTTT. Protein: CASSPHTTQYNSPLHF. V is TRBV28 and J is TRBJ1-6; no definite D call. The CDR3 loop spans 16 amino acids. The germline CDR1 and CDR2 sequences are MDHEN and SYDVKM. The ends were cut back, 5 bases at V and 4 bases at J, with 15 bases in the middle.

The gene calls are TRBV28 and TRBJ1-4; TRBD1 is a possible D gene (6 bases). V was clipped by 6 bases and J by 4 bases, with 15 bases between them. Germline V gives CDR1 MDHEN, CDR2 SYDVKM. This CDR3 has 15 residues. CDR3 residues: CASSKGQFINEKLFF. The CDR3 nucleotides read TGTGCCAGCAGCAAAGGACAGTTCATTAATGAAAAACTGTTTTTT.

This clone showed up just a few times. DNA for the CDR3: TGTGCCATCAGTGTGGCGGGAGGGAATGAGCAGTTCTTC. This translates into CAISVAGGNEQFF. The chain has TRBV10-3 and TRBJ2-1; 9 bases fit TRBD2. The CDR3 loop spans 13 amino acids. Germline V gene lookup returns CDR1 ENHRY and CDR2 SYGVKD. Trimming cost V 4 bases and J 7 bases; bases outside gene matches: 2.

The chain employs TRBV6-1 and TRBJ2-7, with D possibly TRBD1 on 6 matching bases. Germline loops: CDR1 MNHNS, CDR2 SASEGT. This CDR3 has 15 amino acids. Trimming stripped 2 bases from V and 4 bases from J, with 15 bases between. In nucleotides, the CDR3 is TGTGCCAGCAGTGAATTGGGGGCGACGAGTTACGAGCAGTACTTC. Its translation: CASSELGATSYEQYF.

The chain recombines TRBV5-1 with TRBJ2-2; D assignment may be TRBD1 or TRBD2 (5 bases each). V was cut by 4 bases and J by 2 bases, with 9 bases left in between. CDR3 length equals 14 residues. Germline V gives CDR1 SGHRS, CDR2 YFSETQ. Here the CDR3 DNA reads TGCGCCAGCAGCCGGGACCAAAACACCGGGGAGCTGTTTTTT. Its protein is CASSRDQNTGELFF.

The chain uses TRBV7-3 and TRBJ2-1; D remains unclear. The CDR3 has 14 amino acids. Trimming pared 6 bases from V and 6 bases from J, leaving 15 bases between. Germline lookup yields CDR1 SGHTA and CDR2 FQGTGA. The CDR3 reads CASSLNSGGNEQFF. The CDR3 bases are TGTGCCAGCAGTCTCAACTCGGGCGGCAATGAGCAGTTCTTC.